The 29 T cell receptor beta chains presented below share a single source sample, sequenced in a study of blood T cell repertoires in COVID-19. Using immunoSEQ multiplex PCR, the repertoire was profiled, and TCRdb retains in-frame clones only, with some absent. The sample shows more than 400,000 clones, 87% of them seen only once. Sequencing was performed on PBMCs or T cells enriched from blood (not recorded which). The receptors shown here come from a woman between 18 and 29 years old who had recovered from COVID-19.

This clone was detected a few times. The chain is built from TRBV5-1 and TRBJ2-7; no clear D. Trimming took off 1 base at V and 2 bases at J, with 10 bases between the two ends. CDR1 and CDR2 from the germline V gene are SGHRS and YFSETQ. The CDR3 extends over 14 amino acids. Written as DNA, the CDR3 is TGCGCCAGCAGCTTGTCTGGCGGCCCCTACGAGCAGTACTTC. It encodes CASSLSGGPYEQYF.

J is TRBJ2-1 and V is TRBV5-6, with D possibly being TRBD1 (5 bases). This CDR3 has 11 amino acids. V lost 1 base, J lost 9 bases, and 5 bases lay in between. Germline V lookup: CDR1 SGHDT, CDR2 YYEEEE. In DNA form, the CDR3 reads TGTGCCAGCAGCTTGAGGGGTGAGCAGTTCTTC. This encodes CASSLRGEQFF. The full variable domain, in which reference TRBV5-6 and TRBJ2-1 provide the parts outside the CDR3, is DAGVTQSPTHLIKTRGQQVTLRCSPKSGHDTVSWYQQALGQGPQFIFQYYEEEERQRGNFPDRFSGHQFPNYSSELNVNALLLGDSALYLCASSLRGEQFFGPGTRLTVL.

This chain uses TRBV7-6 with TRBJ1-1; no clear D. Germline values: CDR1 SGHVS, CDR2 FNYEAQ. Trimming took off 1 base at V and 5 bases at J, with 14 bases between the two ends. This CDR3 is 15 amino acids long. The CDR3 sequence is CASSLGSGLGTEAFF. The CDR3 nucleotides read TGTGCCAGCAGCTTAGGGTCGGGGTTGGGGACTGAAGCTTTCTTT.

This clone is a singleton in its sample. This chain uses TRBV19 with TRBJ1-1; TRBD1 matches 12 bases. Trimming took 6 bases from V and 5 from J; bases not matched to a gene: 4. Germline V lookup: CDR1 LNHDA, CDR2 SQIVND (reference sequence). The CDR3 length is 14 residues. The CDR3 loop reads CASSGTGGQTEAFF. CDR3 nucleotide sequence: TGTGCCAGTAGCGGGACAGGGGGCCAAACTGAAGCTTTCTTT.

The V gene is TRBV7-8, the J gene TRBJ1-2; D might be TRBD1 (6 bases). Germline V gives CDR1 SGHVS, CDR2 FQNEAQ. The CDR3 spans 14 residues. Trimming removed 4 bases from V and 6 bases from J, with 15 bases in between. CDR3 sequence (DNA): TGTGCCAGCAGCTCTCAGGGGAAGTTGCATGGCTACACCTTC. Encoded protein: CASSSQGKLHGYTF.

The chain recombines TRBV10-1 with TRBJ2-3; D might be TRBD1 (5 bases). From germline, CDR1 is WNHNN and CDR2 SYGVQD (reference sequence). The CDR3 is 15 amino acids. The germline V and J ends were trimmed by 0 bases and 2 bases, with 9 bases remaining between them. The CDR3 DNA sequence: TGCGCCAGCAGTGAGTCCCAGGGCCTCACAGATACGCAGTATTTT. Translation: CASSESQGLTDTQYF.

The chain couples TRBV18 to TRBJ1-1; D call uncertain. The germline V and J ends were trimmed by 1 base and 1 base, with 7 bases remaining between them. CDR1 is KGHSH and CDR2 is LQKENI in the germline V gene. The CDR3 is 14 amino acids. CDR3 nucleotides: TGTGCCAGCTCACCACAAACAGCGAACACTGAAGCTTTCTTT. The encoded protein is CASSPQTANTEAFF.

The rearrangement uses TRBV5-1 and TRBJ1-1; no clear D. CDR3 size: 14 residues. Germline V CDR1 and CDR2: SGHRS, YFSETQ. Trimming stripped 6 bases from V and 1 base from J, with 13 bases between. This chain's CDR3 is CASTGGRENTEAFF. The CDR3 nucleotides are TGCGCCAGCACGGGAGGTAGGGAGAACACTGAAGCTTTCTTT. Based on the CDR3 plus reference TRBV5-1 and TRBJ1-1, the full variable domain is KAGVTQTPRYLIKTRGQQVTLSCSPISGHRSVSWYQQTPGQGLQFLFEYFSETQRNKGNFPGRFSGRQFSNSRSEMNVSTLELGDSALYLCASTGGRENTEAFFGQGTRLTVV.

The CDR3 nucleotides are TGTGCCAGCAGCTTAGGGCGGGGGCTTCGTCCTGAAGCTTTCTTT. Amino acid sequence: CASSLGRGLRPEAFF. The rearrangement links TRBV7-2 to TRBJ1-1; a weak D match, TRBD1 (6 bases). Trimming removed 1 base from V and 6 bases from J, with 15 bases in between. The CDR3 has 15 residues. Looked up from germline, CDR1 is SGHTA and CDR2 is FQGNSA.

The chain combines TRBV6-5 with TRBJ1-3; D uncertain. The germline V and J ends were trimmed by 7 bases and 8 bases, with 15 bases remaining between them. The CDR3 totals 13 residues. CDR1 is MNHEY, CDR2 SVGAGI, per germline. CDR3 sequence (DNA): TGTGCCAGCATCGGAAGGCGGGGAGACACCATATATTTT. Protein: CASIGRRGDTIYF.

The chain is built from TRBV4-1 and TRBJ1-5; a possible D gene is TRBD1 (5 bases). V shed 4 bases and J shed 4 bases, with 11 bases lying between them. CDR3 length: 14 amino acids. CDR1 and CDR2 from the germline V gene are MGHRA and YSYEKL. The DNA of the CDR3 is TGCGCCAGCAGCCTGGGCGGGGGTAATCAGCCCCAGCATTTT. It translates to CASSLGGGNQPQHF.

V gene TRBV10-3 combines with J gene TRBJ2-1, with TRBD1 as a possible D gene (5 bases). CDR3 length: 16 residues. Trimming took 10 bases from V and 4 from J, leaving 23 bases between them. In germline, CDR1 is ENHRY, CDR2 SYGVKD. Here the CDR3 reads CATSLHQGYAYNEQFF. The CDR3 coding sequence is TGTGCCACCAGCCTACACCAGGGCTACGCTTACAATGAGCAGTTCTTC.

V gene TRBV28 combines with J gene TRBJ1-6; D gene uncertain. Germline V gives CDR1 MDHEN, CDR2 SYDVKM. Trimming removed 3 bases from V and 0 bases from J, with 24 bases in between. The CDR3 runs to 21 residues. CDR3 nucleotide sequence: TGTGCCAGCAGTTTCCGGGCAGGATACCTCCCGGGAAGCTCCTATAATTCACCCCTCCACTTT. This sequence encodes CASSFRAGYLPGSSYNSPLHF. The variable domain in full, completed from reference TRBV28 and TRBJ1-6, reads DVKVTQSSRYLVKRTGEKVFLECVQDMDHENMFWYRQDPGLGLRLIYFSYDVKMKEKGDIPEGYSVSREKKERFSLILESASTNQTSMYLCASSFRAGYLPGSSYNSPLHFGNGTRLTVT.

Comments on this clone: The identical CDR3 is also encoded by other nucleotide sequences in the sample. The V gene is TRBV5-1, the J gene TRBJ1-5; 7 bases are a match to TRBD1. The J segment lost 7 bases and the V segment lost 2 bases, leaving 3 bases of the junction unmatched. Germline values: CDR1 SGHRS, CDR2 YFSETQ. CDR3 length: 13 amino acids. CDR3 protein: CASSLTGEQPQHF. The CDR3 nucleotides read TGCGCCAGCAGCTTAACAGGGGAACAGCCCCAGCATTTT.

The gene calls are TRBV18 and TRBJ2-1; possible D gene TRBD1, 6 bases. Trimming removed 5 bases at V and 6 bases at J, with 17 bases between. The CDR3 sequence is 15 residues long. Germline V gene sequence: CDR1 KGHSH, CDR2 LQKENI. CDR3 residues: CASSSTLSGANEQFF. CDR3 in DNA: TGTGCCAGCTCATCGACTCTCTCAGGGGCCAATGAGCAGTTCTTC. Drawing the rest from reference TRBV18 and TRBJ2-1, the complete variable domain is NAGVMQNPRHLVRRRGQEARLRCSPMKGHSHVYWYRQLPEEGLKFMVYLQKENIIDESGMPKERFSAEFPKEGPSILRIQQVVRGDSAAYFCASSSTLSGANEQFFGPGTRLTVL.

The V and J genes are TRBV19 and TRBJ2-7; 9 bases align to TRBD2. CDR1 is LNHDA, CDR2 SQIVND, per germline (reference sequence). The trim removed 5 bases at V and 1 base at J, leaving 6 bases unmatched. The CDR3 totals 15 residues. The CDR3 spells CASSERGASSYEQYF. CDR3 DNA sequence: TGTGCCAGTAGTGAGCGGGGGGCATCTTCCTACGAGCAGTACTTC. The full variable domain, rest sourced from reference TRBV19 and TRBJ2-7, is DGGITQSPKYLFRKEGQNVTLSCEQNLNHDAMYWYRQDPGQGLRLIYYSQIVNDFQKGDIAEGYSVSREKKESFPLTVTSAQKNPTAFYLCASSERGASSYEQYFGPGTRLTVT.

The V call is TRBV30, the J call TRBJ1-3; 11 nucleotides line up with TRBD1. The CDR3 spans 14 residues. Germline trimming cut 5 bases from V and 7 bases from J; bases unmatched to any gene: 7. Germline CDR1 reads GTSNPN; CDR2 reads SVGIG (reference sequence). The CDR3 loop is CAWGRTGGRNTIYF. The CDR3 DNA sequence: TGTGCCTGGGGACGGACAGGGGGCCGGAACACCATATATTTT.

The V call is TRBV4-1, the J call TRBJ2-7, with 8 bases matching TRBD1. The CDR3 extends over 15 amino acids. With V trimmed by 3 bases and J by 6 bases, 10 bases remained unmatched. Germline V gene lookup returns CDR1 MGHRA and CDR2 YSYEKL. The CDR3, as DNA: TGCGCCAGCAGCCACCTCGGGACAGGAAATATCGAGCAGTACTTC. It codes for CASSHLGTGNIEQYF.

The chain recombines TRBV27 with TRBJ1-2, with a weak D call TRBD1 (5 bases). This CDR3 is built from 15 residues. V was cut by 5 bases and J by 0 bases, with 13 bases left in between. Germline-derived CDR1 and CDR2 are MNHEY and SMNVEV (reference sequence). The CDR3: CASSRQTNANYGYTF. CDR3 nucleotides: TGTGCCAGCAGTCGACAGACGAATGCTAACTATGGCTACACCTTC.

The chain has TRBV6-5 and TRBJ2-7, with D unclear. The CDR3 has 14 amino acids. Germline CDR1 and CDR2: MNHEY and SVGAGI. Trimming removed 0 bases at V and 2 bases at J, with 8 bases between. The CDR3 region is CASSYSGLTYEQYF. The CDR3, as DNA: TGTGCCAGCAGTTACTCGGGCTTAACCTACGAGCAGTACTTC.

This rearrangement joins TRBV7-9 to TRBJ1-4; D not resolved. The germline V gene encodes CDR1 SEHNR and CDR2 FQNEAQ (reference sequence). This CDR3 is built from 13 residues. V was pared by 6 bases and J by 4 bases, with 9 bases between. The CDR3 is CASREAGNEKLFF. The CDR3 coding sequence is TGTGCCAGCAGGGAGGCGGGTAATGAAAAACTGTTTTTT.

V and J are TRBV5-6 and TRBJ2-6; D may be TRBD1 (6 bases). With 5 bases removed from V and 2 bases from J, the gap between germline ends came to 11 bases. The CDR3 consists of 15 residues. Looked up from germline, CDR1 is SGHDT and CDR2 is YYEEEE. The CDR3 region is CASSFTGTGANVLTF. The DNA for the CDR3 is TGTGCCAGCAGTTTCACAGGGACTGGGGCCAACGTCCTGACTTTC.

The CDR3, as DNA: TGCAGTGCTAGTCGTAGCGGGGGCTCTTCCTACGAGCAGTACTTC. The encoded protein is CSASRSGGSSYEQYF. This rearrangement joins TRBV20-1 to TRBJ2-7; TRBD2 matches at 9 bases. There are 15 residues in the CDR3. J lost 1 base, V lost 3 bases, and 7 bases had no gene match. The germline V gene encodes CDR1 DFQATT and CDR2 SNEGSKA (reference sequence).

The J gene is TRBJ1-1, the V gene TRBV28; no clear D gene. The CDR3 is 15 amino acids. CDR1 and CDR2 (germline): MDHEN, SYDVKM. V lost 2 bases and J lost 0, with 10 bases in between. The DNA for the CDR3 is TGTGCCAGCAGTTTACCACAGAACATGAACACTGAAGCTTTCTTT. Protein sequence: CASSLPQNMNTEAFF.

This chain links TRBV7-8 with TRBJ1-4; 10 bases are a match to TRBD1. Germline trimming cut 1 base from V and 13 bases from J; bases unmatched to any gene: 3. CDR3 size: 13 residues. Germline values: CDR1 SGHVS, CDR2 FQNEAQ. CDR3 amino acids: CASSLGTGGTLFF. Here the CDR3 DNA reads TGTGCCAGCAGCTTAGGGACAGGGGGTACACTGTTTTTT.

The CDR3 sequence is CASSLQGIAGNTIYF. The CDR3 DNA reads TGTGCCAGCAGTCTACAGGGGATCGCTGGAAACACCATATATTTT. The chain combines TRBV6-5 with TRBJ1-3; 7 bases are a match to TRBD1. Germline V gene lookup returns CDR1 MNHEY and CDR2 SVGAGI. The CDR3 totals 15 residues. J was trimmed by 2 bases and V by 5 bases; bases with no gene match: 6.

V and J are TRBV27 and TRBJ2-1; D is ambiguous. V was cut by 6 bases and J by 2 bases, with 11 bases left in between. The CDR3 length is 14 residues. Germline V gene data show CDR1 as MNHEY and CDR2 as SMNVEV (reference sequence). CDR3 coding DNA: TGTGCCAGCAGGAGCCCACCAACCTACAATGAGCAGTTCTTC. Its protein product is CASRSPPTYNEQFF.

V is TRBV7-2 and J is TRBJ1-2; 7 nucleotides agree with TRBD1. This CDR3 contains 15 residues. CDR1 and CDR2 from the germline V gene are SGHTA and FQGNSA. The junction had 9 bases not matched to a gene; V was cut back by 5 bases and J by 3 bases. The CDR3 DNA sequence: TGTGCCAGCAGCCATGAACAGGGGAGTGACTATGGCTACACCTTC. It encodes CASSHEQGSDYGYTF.

This chain uses TRBV6-5 with TRBJ2-5, with a possible D match to TRBD1 (5 bases). The V gene lost 5 bases and the J gene lost 1 base, with 14 bases spanning the gap. CDR1 and CDR2 (germline): MNHEY, SVGAGI. This CDR3 comprises 15 residues. Here the CDR3 reads CASSRGMTGQETQYF. The DNA of the CDR3 is TGTGCCAGCAGTAGGGGTATGACCGGCCAAGAGACCCAGTACTTC.